This T cell receptor beta chain was recovered during a study of blood T cell repertoires in COVID-19. At the level of the study: Acute and convalescent COVID-19 specimens originated in the United States, Italy and Spain.

Germline V gene sequence: CDR1 MGHRA, CDR2 YSYEKL. V lost 0 bases to trimming and J lost 7 bases; unmatched junction nucleotides: 7. The CDR3 totals 16 residues. As processed by the authors: Estimates of nucleated cell counts were drawn from the amplification of reference gene primers. Profiling relied on immunoSEQ multiplex PCR, and the TCRdb table lists in-frame clones only, not all of them. V and J calls and clone size follow that table, whereas D and trimming were derived from the DNA. This sample has 30,000 to 35,000 clones, with 80% to 90% found just once. This sequence originates from a man aged 50-60 years with acute or convalescent COVID-19. V and J are TRBV4-1 and TRBJ2-2, with 8 bases fitting TRBD1. What was sequenced was peripheral blood. The DNA of the CDR3 is TGCGCCAGCAGCCAAGAACGGACAGGGAGAGGCGGGGAGCTGTTTTTT. As protein: CASSQERTGRGGELFF.